This T cell receptor (beta chain) was recovered during a study of OX40 agonist ivuxolimab in advanced cancers. Using immunoSEQ multiplex PCR, the repertoire was profiled, and TCRdb retains in-frame clones only, with some absent. The sample yields tens of thousands of clones, roughly nine tenths seen once. A single count supports this clone. V shed 6 bases and J shed 1 base, with 12 bases lying between them. The CDR3 is 15 residues long. Germline V gives CDR1 SGHAT, CDR2 FQNNGV. Patients who had autoimmune disease history or got systemic immunosuppression were left out. The rearrangement uses TRBV11-2 and TRBJ1-4; D is unresolved. The receptor's source is an adult with an advanced solid tumor such as melanoma, head and neck, liver or kidney cancer. The specimen was CD4+ or CD8+ T cells sorted from blood, collected in a trial of the OX40 agonist ivuxolimab. The CDR3 DNA is TGTGCCAGCAGTACGAACACTCAAACTAATGAAAAACTGTTTTTT. Protein: CASSTNTQTNEKLFF. Based on the CDR3 plus reference TRBV11-2 and TRBJ1-4, the full variable domain is EAGVAQSPRYKIIEKRQSVAFWCNPISGHATLYWYQQILGQGPKLLIQFQNNGVVDDSQLPKDRFSAERLKGVDSTLKIQPAKLEDSAVYLCASSTNTQTNEKLFFGSGTQLSVL.